A selection of T cell receptor beta chains follows, all from one sample in a study of cytomegalovirus exposure and HLA in healthy donors. Some clones are missing from TCRdb's copy, which holds only in-frame ones; the method was immunoSEQ multiplex PCR. The repertoire consists of some 200,000 clones, with under 95% occurring once and the leading ten covering approximately 1.1%. Input material: PBMCs. These receptors were taken from a woman between 18 and 29 years old in good health and CMV-seronegative. Both conserved end residues are part of each CDR3. D genes are given only for firm matches. Expanded clones get a size class; other rows say once, few or many, or leave the size out.

len	abundance	v_gene	d_gene	j_gene	CDR3nt	CDR3aa
12	-	TRBV19	-	TRBJ1-1	TGTGCCAGTAGTTTGGGGCCATCTGAAGCTTTCTTT	CASSLGPSEAFF
15	-	TRBV28	-	TRBJ1-4	TGTGCCAGCAGTCTTCAGGGAGGGAGTCGGGAAAAACTGTTTTTT	CASSLQGGSREKLFF
17	-	TRBV5-1	TRBD1	TRBJ1-3	TGCGCCAGCAGCTCCGGGACAGGGATAGGGGCTGGAAACACCATATATTTT	CASSSGTGIGAGNTIYF
17	-	TRBV5-1	TRBD1	TRBJ1-4	TGCGCCAGCAGCCCGGGACAGTTGGGGGGAAAGAATGAAAAACTGTTTTTT	CASSPGQLGGKNEKLFF
14	-	TRBV30	-	TRBJ1-5	TGTGCCTGGAGTATTCCTAGGATCAATCAGCCCCAGCATTTT	CAWSIPRINQPQHF
11	-	TRBV10-3	-	TRBJ1-4	TGTGCCATCAGTGAAGGGGGAAAACTGTTTTTT	CAISEGGKLFF
13	-	TRBV6-4	-	TRBJ1-1	TGTGCCAGCAGTTACAGGGAGGGCACTGAAGCTTTCTTT	CASSYREGTEAFF
14	-	TRBV7-6	-	TRBJ2-1	TGTGCCAGCAGCTTAGTAACCCAGGGTATTGAGCAGTTCTTC	CASSLVTQGIEQFF
14	-	TRBV19	-	TRBJ1-1	TGTGCCAGTAGTATAGGCGGCGGTTTTGGTGAAGCTTTCTTT	CASSIGGGFGEAFF
12	-	TRBV6-1	TRBD1	TRBJ1-2	TGTGCCAGCACCTGGGACAGCTATGGCTACACCTTC	CASTWDSYGYTF
17	-	TRBV5-1	TRBD2	TRBJ2-2	TGCGCCAGCAGCCCCCTTCGGCTAGCGGGAAACACCGGGGAGCTGTTTTTT	CASSPLRLAGNTGELFF
17	-	TRBV5-1	TRBD2	TRBJ2-2	TGCGCCAGCAGCTACCCGTATCTAGCGGGAACCCCCGGGGAGCTGTTTTTT	CASSYPYLAGTPGELFF
16	once	TRBV4-1	TRBD2	TRBJ2-2	TGCGCCAGCAGCCAATTACCGGGACTAGAGGCCGGGGAGCTGTTTTTT	CASSQLPGLEAGELFF
15	once	TRBV11-2	TRBD2	TRBJ2-7	TGTGCCAGCAGCTTAGGTCTAGCGGCGGGCTACGAGCAGTACTTC	CASSLGLAAGYEQYF
16	-	TRBV6-5	TRBD2	TRBJ2-2	TGTGCCAGCAGTTACTCGACTAGCGGGAGCACCGGGGAGCTGTTTTTT	CASSYSTSGSTGELFF
15	-	TRBV7-7	TRBD2	TRBJ2-3	TGTGCTAGCAGCCATAGCGGGAGTGGGACAGATACGCAGTATTTT	CASSHSGSGTDTQYF
12	-	TRBV7-8	-	TRBJ1-1	TGTGCCAGCAGCTCTTTTTCCGCTGAAGCTTTCTTT	CASSSFSAEAFF
13	-	TRBV7-9	TRBD1	TRBJ1-3	TGTGCCACCGGGGACAGGGGTGATAACACCATATATTTT	CATGDRGDNTIYF
13	few	TRBV29-1	TRBD2	TRBJ2-1	TGCAGCGCTATGAGGTCGGGAGGCAATGAGCAGTTCTTC	CSAMRSGGNEQFF
13	-	TRBV7-9	-	TRBJ1-2	TGTGCCAGCAGCCTATTTTGGAGGTTTGGCTACACCTTC	CASSLFWRFGYTF
15	-	TRBV7-9	-	TRBJ1-1	TGTGCCAGCAGCTTATTTGGGGGCATGAACACTGAAGCTTTCTTT	CASSLFGGMNTEAFF
13	-	TRBV11-2	-	TRBJ2-2	TGTGCCAGCAGTGAAATGAGAACCGGGGAGCTGTTTTTT	CASSEMRTGELFF
15	once	TRBV19	TRBD2	TRBJ2-7	TGTGCCAGTAGTTCCCTAGCGGGGATAGCCTACGAGCAGTACTTC	CASSSLAGIAYEQYF
17	-	TRBV7-8	TRBD2	TRBJ2-5	TGTGCCAGCAGCTTTGAGGTATTAGCGGGGTGGAGGGAGACCCAGTACTTC	CASSFEVLAGWRETQYF
12	-	TRBV7-9	TRBD1	TRBJ1-1	TGTGCCAGCAGCCTCGGGACAGGGGAGGCTTTCTTT	CASSLGTGEAFF
14	-	TRBV30	-	TRBJ2-7	TGTGCCTGGAGTGTGGGGACTCCTCCCTACGAGCAGTACTTC	CAWSVGTPPYEQYF
14	-	TRBV11-2	TRBD2	TRBJ2-5	TGTGCCAGCAGCTTAGGACTAGCGGGAGAGACCCAGTACTTC	CASSLGLAGETQYF
15	few	TRBV7-6	TRBD2	TRBJ2-1	TGTGCCAGCAGCTTAGCCCGGGAGGGCCTCGATGAGCAGTTCTTC	CASSLAREGLDEQFF
14	-	TRBV21-1	-	TRBJ1-2	TGTGCCAGCAGCACTACCACCGGACAGGGAGGCTACACCTTC	CASSTTTGQGGYTF
13	-	TRBV7-2	-	TRBJ1-1	TGTGCCAGCAGCAAGGGGCAGTACACTGAAGCTTTCTTT	CASSKGQYTEAFF
17	-	TRBV27	TRBD1	TRBJ2-5	TGTGCCAGCAGTTTCCAATGGACAGGGGGATGGCAAGAGACCCAGTACTTC	CASSFQWTGGWQETQYF
13	-	TRBV5-1	TRBD1	TRBJ1-5	TGCGCCAGCAGCACAGGGGGAGATCAGCCCCAGCATTTT	CASSTGGDQPQHF
14	-	TRBV6-5	TRBD1	TRBJ1-2	TGTGCCAGCAGCCGCGGACAGGGTGGAGATGGCTACACCTTC	CASSRGQGGDGYTF
14	-	TRBV30	-	TRBJ1-5	TGTGCCTGGAGTCGCCTTAACGGGGAGGGGCCCCAGCATTTT	CAWSRLNGEGPQHF
15	-	TRBV15	-	TRBJ1-6	TGTGCCACCAGGGGAGCCGTTGCCTATAATTCACCCCTCCACTTT	CATRGAVAYNSPLHF
18	-	TRBV11-2	TRBD1	TRBJ1-1	TGTGCCAGCAGCCCGGCAGGGCAGGGGGCCTGGAGGAACACTGAAGCTTTCTTT	CASSPAGQGAWRNTEAFF
13	-	TRBV29-1	TRBD2	TRBJ2-5	TGCAGCGTTGTCGGACTAGCGGGAGAGACCCAGTACTTC	CSVVGLAGETQYF
16	-	TRBV5-1	-	TRBJ2-2	TGCGCCAGCAGCTTGGGGGAGCGTGGGCACACCGGGGAGCTGTTTTTT	CASSLGERGHTGELFF
16	-	TRBV18	-	TRBJ1-1	TGTGCCAGCTCACCCTTGCACGAGACAGCGAACACTGAAGCTTTCTTT	CASSPLHETANTEAFF
14	-	TRBV5-6	-	TRBJ2-7	TGTGCCAGCAGCTTGGCTCAGGGATACTACGAGCAGTACTTC	CASSLAQGYYEQYF
13	-	TRBV7-9	-	TRBJ2-7	TGTGCCAGCAGCTTAGACCACAACTACGAGCAGTACTTC	CASSLDHNYEQYF
16	-	TRBV4-1	-	TRBJ2-7	TGCGCCAGCAGCCAACAGGACGGGGAGAGCTCCTACGAGCAGTACTTC	CASSQQDGESSYEQYF
14	few	TRBV7-3	TRBD1	TRBJ1-1	TGTGCCAGCAGCTCCGGACAGGGGCACACTGAAGCTTTCTTT	CASSSGQGHTEAFF
15	-	TRBV27	-	TRBJ1-2	TGTGCCAGCAGTTTGCGGGGGGGCGGTAACTATGGCTACACCTTC	CASSLRGGGNYGYTF
14	-	TRBV6-5	-	TRBJ1-2	TGTGCCAGCAGTTACTCGAGGGGGGAGGGTGGCTACACCTTC	CASSYSRGEGGYTF